Given below is one T cell receptor beta chain in context. cDNA prepared by RNA extraction and subsequent reverse transcription served as the template for sequencing. Method: immunoSEQ multiplex PCR; TCRdb's copy keeps in-frame clones and lacks some. The sample contains 100,000 to 150,000 clones, 55% to 80% of which appear only once. Germline CDR1 SGDLS, CDR2 YYNGEE. Trimming took 0 bases from V and 6 from J; bases not matched to a gene: 9. CDR3 length equals 17 residues. This entry belongs to a study of CD8+ T cells in alopecia areata. Sequenced material: CD4+ T cells sorted from blood. The sequence was obtained from a human donor in good health. This chain links TRBV9 with TRBJ2-7, with 13 nucleotides matching TRBD2. CDR3 protein: CASSVGGTSGGAREQYF. The CDR3 DNA follows: TGTGCCAGCAGCGTAGGAGGAACTAGCGGGGGGGCCCGCGAGCAGTACTTC. Looking up the rest from reference TRBV9 and TRBJ2-7 gives the full variable domain: DSGVTQTPKHLITATGQRVTLRCSPRSGDLSVYWYQQSLDQGLQFLIQYYNGEERAKGNILERFSAQQFPDLHSELNLSSLELGDSALYFCASSVGGTSGGAREQYFGPGTRLTVT.